The 16 T cell receptor beta chains presented below share a single source sample, sequenced in a study of draining lymph node invasion in breast cancer. Cells sorted as CD4+ CD45RA- CD25- were taken as memory conventional CD4 T cells. MiXCR was run by TCRdb on the bulk RNA-seq reads, yielding one entry per CDR3 protein. The sample lists approximately 3,100 distinct CDR3 sequences; over 60% were seen once. The sample was sorted memory CD4+ effector T cells from a lymph node. The origin of the receptors is a female donor with luminal breast cancer.

V gene TRBV5-1 combines with J gene TRBJ2-5; no definite D call. Trimming left V 4 bases short and J 1 base short, with 11 bases between. The CDR3 is 14 amino acids. The germline V gene has CDR1 SGHRS and CDR2 YFSETQ. The CDR3 region is CASSPIRAQETQYF. The DNA of the CDR3 is TGCGCCAGCAGCCCCATTAGAGCCCAAGAGACCCAGTACTTC.

This clonotype was detected only a few times. The J gene is TRBJ2-6, the V gene TRBV24-1; no clear D gene. The CDR3 is 16 amino acids. Trimming took 3 bases from V and 4 from J, leaving 12 bases between them. Germline V lookup: CDR1 KGHDR, CDR2 SFDVKD. DNA of the CDR3: TGTGCCACCAGTGATGGACCGTCTAGGGGGGCCAACGTCCTGACTTTC. Protein: CATSDGPSRGANVLTF.

The J gene is TRBJ1-2, the V gene TRBV7-2; 8 bases are shared with TRBD1. The CDR3 is 13 residues long. Germline V gene sequence: CDR1 SGHTA, CDR2 FQGNSA. Trimming removed 5 bases from V and 4 bases from J; junction bases left unmatched: 3. The CDR3 here is CASSPGQGYGYTF. The DNA for the CDR3 is TGTGCCAGCAGCCCTGGACAGGGCTATGGCTACACCTTC.

This chain uses TRBV7-9 with TRBJ1-2, with unresolved D. Trimming stripped 5 bases from V and 6 bases from J, with 10 bases between. Germline lookup yields CDR1 SEHNR and CDR2 FQNEAQ (reference sequence). The CDR3 has 12 residues. The CDR3 coding sequence is TGTGCCAGCAGCCGACGCCTAGATGGCTACACCTTC. Translation gives CASSRRLDGYTF. The full variable domain, its missing parts supplied by reference TRBV7-9 and TRBJ1-2, is DTGVSQNPRHKITKRGQNVTFRCDPISEHNRLYWYRQTLGQGPEFLTYFQNEAQLEKSRLLSDRFSAERPKGSFSTLEIQRTEQGDSAMYLCASSRRLDGYTFGSGTRLTVV.

The chain couples TRBV7-2 to TRBJ1-3; a possible D gene is TRBD1 (5 bases). V was pared by 5 bases and J by 6 bases, with 17 bases between. The germline V gene encodes CDR1 SGHTA and CDR2 FQGNSA. The CDR3 is 15 residues long. The CDR3 DNA reads TGTGCCAGCAGCGCGACCCGGGACCCCCCAAACACCATATATTTT. The encoded protein is CASSATRDPPNTIYF.

The rearrangement uses TRBV7-2 and TRBJ2-1, with a possible D match to TRBD2 (6 bases). Germline CDR1 SGHTA, CDR2 FQGNSA. There are 17 residues in the CDR3. Deletions cut 4 bases from V and 4 bases from J, with 20 bases between. In DNA form, the CDR3 reads TGTGCCAGCAGCTCCAGGAGGGCGGCCCGTGGTTACAATGAGCAGTTCTTC. Amino acid sequence: CASSSRRAARGYNEQFF.

This clonotype was observed a single time. V usage is TRBV14 and J usage is TRBJ2-7; D may be TRBD2 (6 bases). CDR1 is SGHDN and CDR2 is FVKESK in the germline V gene. The length of the CDR3 is 12 residues. The germline V and J ends were trimmed by 8 bases and 2 bases, with 10 bases remaining between them. The CDR3 sequence: CASGRGTYEQYF. The CDR3 DNA reads as TGTGCCAGCGGCCGGGGGACCTACGAGCAGTACTTC.

The chain links TRBV5-4 to TRBJ2-7; tentatively, D is TRBD1 (5 bases). The CDR3 sequence is 14 residues long. Germline values: CDR1 SGHNT, CDR2 YYREEE (reference sequence). Trimming took off 0 bases at V and 2 bases at J, with 9 bases between the two ends. CDR3 nucleotide sequence: TGTGCCAGCAGCTTGGGCAGGGAAACCTACGAGCAGTACTTC. Translated, it gives CASSLGRETYEQYF. Full variable domain (rest looked up from reference TRBV5-4 and TRBJ2-7): ETGVTQSPTHLIKTRGQQVTLRCSSQSGHNTVSWYQQALGQGPQFIFQYYREEENGRGNFPPRFSGLQFPNYSSELNVNALELDDSALYLCASSLGRETYEQYFGPGTRLTVT.

This chain joins TRBV5-4 and TRBJ2-1; TRBD2 might be the D (6 bases). Germline lookup yields CDR1 SGHNT and CDR2 YYREEE (reference sequence). The CDR3 loop spans 17 amino acids. V gave up 2 bases and J gave up 1 base, with 16 bases separating them. The CDR3 loop is CASSLPSGGRSYNEQFF. The CDR3 DNA follows: TGTGCCAGCAGCTTACCCAGTGGGGGGAGGTCCTACAATGAGCAGTTCTTC.

The chain recombines TRBV7-3 with TRBJ1-1; D unclear. This CDR3 is 13 amino acids long. V was cut by 1 base and J by 7 bases, with 10 bases left in between. Germline CDR1 and CDR2: SGHTA and FQGTGA. The DNA for the CDR3 is TGTGCCAGCAGCTTAAGGAGGGCCTTTGAAGCTTTCTTT. It encodes CASSLRRAFEAFF.

V is TRBV12-3 or TRBV12-4 and J is TRBJ1-2; no firm D call. V lost 5 bases, J lost 8 bases, and 15 bases lay in between. There are 13 residues in the CDR3. The DNA for the CDR3 is TGTGCCAGCAGTCCTAACAGAGCAAGAGGCTACACCTTC. This codes for CASSPNRARGYTF.

This clonotype has more than one count but fewer than ten. The chain joins TRBV7-9 to TRBJ1-5, with 10 bases identical to TRBD1. The V and J ends lost 5 bases and 3 bases, in that order; junction bases with no gene match: 7. This CDR3 has 16 residues. Germline V gene lookup returns CDR1 SEHNR and CDR2 FQNEAQ (reference sequence). The chain's CDR3 is CASSGPGQGSNQPQHF. In DNA form, the CDR3 reads TGTGCCAGCAGCGGTCCGGGACAGGGGTCCAATCAGCCCCAGCATTTT.

The gene calls are TRBV3-1 and TRBJ2-7; D is possibly TRBD1 (6 bases). The CDR3 is made up of 13 amino acids. Germline assignment: CDR1 LGHDT and CDR2 YNNKEL (reference sequence). V was shortened by 3 bases and J by 0 bases, with 6 bases between the two germline ends. The chain's CDR3 is CASSQDSSYEQYF. CDR3 bases: TGTGCCAGCAGCCAGGACAGCTCCTACGAGCAGTACTTC.

The chain is built from TRBV7-9 and TRBJ1-4; a possible D gene is TRBD1 (5 bases). Germline values: CDR1 SEHNR, CDR2 FQNEAQ (reference sequence). Trimming removed 1 base at V and 10 bases at J, with 13 bases between. The CDR3 has 14 amino acids. CDR3 nucleotides: TGTGCCAGCAGCTTAGGGGGCGGTGAAGGAAAACTGTTTTTT. Amino acid sequence: CASSLGGGEGKLFF.

The V gene is TRBV12-3 or TRBV12-4, the J gene TRBJ2-1, with D possibly called TRBD1 or TRBD2 (5 bases each). CDR3 length: 16 residues. V lost 6 bases, J lost 0 bases, and 15 bases lay in between. Here the CDR3 reads CASRPWDGGSYNEQFF. The CDR3 nucleotides read TGTGCCAGCAGGCCCTGGGATGGGGGCTCCTACAATGAGCAGTTCTTC.

This clonotype is a singleton in its sample. The junction shows a germline mismatch at one end, possibly a read error. This chain uses TRBV30 with TRBJ1-1; tentative D call: TRBD1 (6 bases). The germline CDR1 and CDR2 sequences are GTSNPN and SVGIG (reference sequence). This CDR3 has 14 amino acids. The CDR3 is CAWILRGAVPETFF. The CDR3 region has the DNA TGTGCCTGGATCCTGCGGGGGGCGGTTCCTGAAACTTTCTTT.